The T cell receptor (beta chain) under discussion was sequenced for a study of blood T cell repertoires in COVID-19 (TCRdb year 2020). For the wider study: Samples covering the acute and convalescent phases of COVID-19 were provided by collaborators in the United States, Italy and Spain. Where HLA class I and class II types were available, the types were taken from metadata supplied by the sample provider, not from assay-based typing. Samples were obtained from the ongoing ImmuneRACE study (first 160 participants) and from approximately 1,200 subjects provided by 6 global collaborators. The material from the prospective study consisted of cDNA or gDNA derived from T cells, B-cell-depleted T cells, or PBMCs. The dataset comprised deeply sampled blood TCRbeta repertoires from subjects exposed to, actively infected with, or recovered from COVID-19. The sample metadata nearly always contained a de-identified subject ID, COVID-19 status, age in years and sex. The repertoires were released in a freely available public database intended as a resource for research on the immune response to SARS-CoV-2. Findings and caveats that apply to the study as a whole: How much clinical and demographic metadata was included differed by source and by participant, and the metadata was provided uncurated.

The CDR3 covers 15 residues, taking in both the cysteine and the phenylalanine. Just the 45-base CDR3 DNA is kept, in frame starting at base 1. V has 2 bases trimmed and J has 5 bases trimmed; junction bases matching no gene number 5. CDR1 and CDR2, looked up from the germline V gene, are MNHEY and SVGAGI. Remarks on this clone: Its binding antigen is unknown. Base qualities are not at hand, and no much larger clone is one base apart.

TCRbeta CDR3 regions were amplified from genomic DNA using the immunoSEQ Assay, a bias-controlled multiplex PCR. The original pipeline was this. The number of nucleated cells in each sample was estimated by amplification of reference gene primers within the assay. To quantify the absolute abundance of each unique TCRbeta CDR3 rearrangement, sequence reads were collapsed and filtered. Productive Simpson clonality was computed per sample as the square root of Simpson's diversity index over productive rearrangements. The immuneACCESS repertoire file appears here via TCRdb, limited to in-frame rearrangements. These files lack a portion of the clones; in checked studies, under half of the deficit traces to unresolved V genes, and the cause of the others is not known. The V and J calls and clone size come from that table; D and trimming were worked out from the DNA. A total of roughly 500,000 clones appear in this sample, around nine tenths of them only once. 1.5% to 2% of the sample rests with the top ten.

Participants in the prospective study were aged about 18 to 100 years, lived in over 20 United States geographic areas, and enrolled through a virtual design. To assign participants to cohorts, the prospective study relied on clinical history that participants themselves reported in a screening survey and a study questionnaire. ImmuneRACE Cohort 3 recovered participants were defined by two consecutive negative NP/OP PCR tests, healthcare professional clearance, or symptom resolution. In the prospective study, mobile phlebotomists collected whole blood, serum and a nasopharyngeal or oropharyngeal swab from each participant. Additional blood draws and questionnaires over an approximately 2-month period could optionally be provided by prospective study participants. Before DNA extraction, prospective study blood samples were shipped either frozen or at room temperature.

This sequence was found in a woman between 40 and 50 years old who had recovered from COVID-19. The sequence links TRBV6-5 to TRBJ2-3; the central 9 bases match TRBD2. Source material: PBMCs or T cells enriched from blood (not recorded which). The CDR3 in this case is CASSYGGLAVDTQYF. The DNA reads TGTGCCAGCAGTTACGGGGGACTAGCAGTAGATACGCAGTATTTT.